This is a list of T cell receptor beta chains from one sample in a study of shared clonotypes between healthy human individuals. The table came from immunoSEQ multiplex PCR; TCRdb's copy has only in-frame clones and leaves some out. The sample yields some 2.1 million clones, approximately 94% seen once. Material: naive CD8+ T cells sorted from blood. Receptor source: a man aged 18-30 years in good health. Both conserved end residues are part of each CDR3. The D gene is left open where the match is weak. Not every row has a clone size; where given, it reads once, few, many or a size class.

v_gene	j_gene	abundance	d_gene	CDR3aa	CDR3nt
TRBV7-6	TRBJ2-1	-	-	CASSFGQSTGDEQFF	TGTGCCAGCAGCTTCGGACAGTCGACCGGGGATGAGCAGTTCTTC
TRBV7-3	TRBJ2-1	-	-	CASSLRTPTYNEQFF	TGTGCCAGCAGCTTAAGGACTCCTACCTACAATGAGCAGTTCTTC
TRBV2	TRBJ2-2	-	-	CAASGTANTGELFF	TGTGCCGCCTCCGGGACGGCGAACACCGGGGAGCTGTTTTTT
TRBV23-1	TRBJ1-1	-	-	CASKSRDPEAFF	TGCGCCAGCAAAAGCAGGGACCCTGAAGCTTTCTTT
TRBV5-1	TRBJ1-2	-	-	CASSPPYYGYTF	TGCGCCAGCAGCCCCCCCTACTATGGCTACACCTTC
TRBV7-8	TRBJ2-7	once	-	CASSSVGVSYEQYF	TGTGCCAGCAGCTCCGTCGGTGTGTCCTACGAGCAGTACTTC
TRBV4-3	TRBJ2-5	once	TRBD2	CASSQAPGLAGQETQYF	TGCGCCAGCAGCCAGGCCCCCGGACTAGCGGGACAAGAGACCCAGTACTTC
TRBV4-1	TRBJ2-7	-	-	CASSQSQVYEQYF	TGCGCCAGCAGCCAATCACAGGTTTACGAGCAGTACTTC
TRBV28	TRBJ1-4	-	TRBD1	CASSVGGTGARGDEKLFF	TGTGCCAGCAGCGTGGGGGGGACAGGGGCCCGCGGGGATGAAAAACTGTTTTTT
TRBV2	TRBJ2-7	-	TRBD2	CASRGLAGDTNFYEQYF	TGTGCCAGCAGAGGACTAGCGGGGGATACCAACTTCTACGAGCAGTACTTC
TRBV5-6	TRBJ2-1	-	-	CASSLGVSDEQFF	TGTGCCAGCAGCTTGGGCGTGAGCGATGAGCAGTTCTTC
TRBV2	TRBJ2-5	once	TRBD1	CASSVEQGARLSFSETQYF	TGTGCCAGCAGTGTGGAGCAGGGGGCGCGACTATCTTTCAGCGAGACCCAGTACTTC
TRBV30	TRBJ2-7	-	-	CAWSGGNEQYF	TGTGCCTGGAGTGGGGGGAACGAGCAGTACTTC
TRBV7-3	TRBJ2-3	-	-	CASSLVGGSTDTQYF	TGTGCCAGCAGCTTAGTAGGGGGGAGCACAGATACGCAGTATTTT
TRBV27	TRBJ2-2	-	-	CASSPVGATNTGELFF	TGTGCCAGCAGTCCCGTTGGTGCGACCAACACCGGGGAGCTGTTTTTT
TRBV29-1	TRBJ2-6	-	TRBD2	CSVEDPGGGIGSSGANVLTF	TGCAGCGTTGAAGACCCCGGGGGGGGTATAGGCTCCTCTGGGGCCAACGTCCTGACTTTC
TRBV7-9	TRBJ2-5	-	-	CASSLRVQETQYF	TGTGCCAGCAGCTTAAGGGTTCAAGAGACCCAGTACTTC
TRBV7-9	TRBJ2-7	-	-	CASSLHLASYEQYF	TGTGCCAGCAGCTTACACCTAGCCTCCTACGAGCAGTACTTC
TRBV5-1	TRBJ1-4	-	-	CASSPRVDEKLFF	TGCGCCAGCAGCCCCAGGGTGGATGAAAAACTGTTTTTT
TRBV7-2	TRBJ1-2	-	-	CASSLAFEGASGYTF	TGTGCCAGCAGCTTGGCCTTCGAGGGCGCGTCGGGCTACACCTTC
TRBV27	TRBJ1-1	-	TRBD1	CASSLGQGAGNTEAFF	TGTGCCAGCAGTCTGGGACAGGGGGCCGGGAACACTGAAGCTTTCTTT
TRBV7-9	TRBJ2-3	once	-	CASSLPPDSTDTQYF	TGTGCCAGCAGCTTGCCTCCAGATAGCACAGATACGCAGTATTTT
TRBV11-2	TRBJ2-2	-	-	CASSASEELFF	TGTGCCAGCAGCGCCTCAGAGGAGCTGTTTTTT
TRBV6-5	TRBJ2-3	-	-	CASSFISGDTQYF	TGTGCCAGCAGTTTTATTAGTGGAGATACGCAGTATTTT
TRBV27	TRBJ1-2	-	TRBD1	CASSLLGQGENGYTF	TGTGCCAGCAGTTTATTGGGACAGGGAGAAAATGGCTACACCTTC
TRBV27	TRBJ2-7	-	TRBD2	CASRIGRAAYEQYF	TGTGCCAGCAGGATCGGGAGGGCCGCCTACGAGCAGTACTTC
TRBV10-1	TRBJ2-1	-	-	CASSVGLPVIDEQFF	TGCGCCAGCAGTGTAGGACTGCCCGTTATTGATGAGCAGTTCTTC
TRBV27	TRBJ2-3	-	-	CASSLPSVTDTQYF	TGTGCCAGCAGTTTACCTAGCGTCACAGATACGCAGTATTTT
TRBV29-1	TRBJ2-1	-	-	CSVQEGQYNEQFF	TGCAGCGTCCAAGAGGGGCAGTACAATGAGCAGTTCTTC
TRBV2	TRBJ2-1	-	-	CASSEGGGLYNEQFF	TGTGCCAGCAGTGAAGGTGGGGGCCTATACAATGAGCAGTTCTTC
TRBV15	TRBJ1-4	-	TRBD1	CATQSPGQGNEKLFF	TGTGCCACACAATCTCCGGGACAGGGGAATGAAAAACTGTTTTTT
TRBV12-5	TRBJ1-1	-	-	CASGLDETARRAEAFF	TGTGCTAGTGGTTTGGATGAGACCGCCCGGCGCGCTGAAGCTTTCTTT
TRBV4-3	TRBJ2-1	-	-	CASSQDGLPSSYNEQFF	TGCGCCAGCAGCCAAGATGGGCTCCCGAGCTCCTACAATGAGCAGTTCTTC
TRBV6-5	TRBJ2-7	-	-	CASSYGLGAYEQYF	TGTGCCAGCAGTTACGGGCTGGGGGCCTACGAGCAGTACTTC
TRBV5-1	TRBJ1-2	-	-	CASSLAQGGLGYTF	TGCGCCAGCAGCTTGGCCCAGGGAGGGCTCGGCTACACCTTC
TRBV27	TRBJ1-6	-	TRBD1	CATSDRGVSPLHF	TGTGCCACCTCGGACAGGGGGGTATCACCCCTCCACTTT
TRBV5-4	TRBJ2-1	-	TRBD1	CASTPRDSYNEQFF	TGTGCCAGCACCCCCCGGGACAGCTACAATGAGCAGTTCTTC
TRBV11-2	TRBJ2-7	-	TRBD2	CASSMGLAGVIYEQYF	TGTGCCAGCAGCATGGGACTAGCGGGAGTAATCTACGAGCAGTACTTC
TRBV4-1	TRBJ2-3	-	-	CASSQGLEGFGTDTQYF	TGCGCCAGCAGCCAAGGCCTTGAAGGGTTCGGCACAGATACGCAGTATTTT
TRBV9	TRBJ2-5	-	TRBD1	CARGGQQETQYF	TGTGCCAGAGGGGGACAGCAAGAGACCCAGTACTTC
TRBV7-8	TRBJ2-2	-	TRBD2	CASSIPSGTSGGHTGELFF	TGTGCCAGCAGCATCCCCTCCGGGACTAGCGGGGGTCACACCGGGGAGCTGTTTTTT
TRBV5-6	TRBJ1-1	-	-	CASSLVDSYTEAFF	TGTGCCAGCAGCTTGGTTGATTCGTACACTGAAGCTTTCTTT
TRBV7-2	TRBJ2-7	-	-	CASSLDGVGGYEQYF	TGTGCCAGCAGCTTAGACGGGGTCGGTGGTTACGAGCAGTACTTC
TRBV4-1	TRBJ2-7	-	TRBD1	CASSQESGTGAEQYF	TGCGCCAGCAGCCAAGAGAGCGGGACAGGGGCCGAGCAGTACTTC
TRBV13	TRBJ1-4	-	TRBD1	CASSPNRGIEQLFF	TGTGCCAGCAGCCCCAACAGGGGGATCGAACAACTGTTTTTT
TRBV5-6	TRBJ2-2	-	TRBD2	CASRLRGTPTGELFF	TGTGCCAGCAGATTGCGGGGGACCCCCACCGGGGAGCTGTTTTTT
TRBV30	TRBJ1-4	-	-	CAWRDWGVGEKLFF	TGTGCCTGGAGGGACTGGGGCGTTGGTGAAAAACTGTTTTTT
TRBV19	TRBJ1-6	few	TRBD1	CASSIGQGSPLHF	TGTGCCAGTAGTATAGGACAGGGATCACCCCTCCACTTT
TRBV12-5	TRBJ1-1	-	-	CASGFAGAEAFF	TGTGCTAGTGGTTTCGCGGGGGCTGAAGCTTTCTTT
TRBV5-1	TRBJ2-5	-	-	CASSLEGNSQETQYF	TGCGCCAGCAGCTTGGAGGGTAACTCACAAGAGACCCAGTACTTC
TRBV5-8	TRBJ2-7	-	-	CASSSRGSLNEQYF	TGTGCCAGCAGCTCTCGGGGGAGTTTGAACGAGCAGTACTTC
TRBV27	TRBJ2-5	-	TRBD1	CASSPLGQGGETQYF	TGTGCCAGCAGTCCCCTGGGACAGGGGGGTGAGACCCAGTACTTC
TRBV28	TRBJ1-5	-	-	CATAGLIQPQHF	TGTGCCACCGCAGGGTTAATTCAGCCCCAGCATTTT
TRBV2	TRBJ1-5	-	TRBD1	CASRPGQGARPQHF	TGTGCCAGCAGGCCGGGACAGGGGGCTCGGCCCCAGCATTTT
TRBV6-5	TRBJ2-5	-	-	CASSYSWPSETQYF	TGTGCCAGCAGTTACTCGTGGCCTTCAGAGACCCAGTACTTC